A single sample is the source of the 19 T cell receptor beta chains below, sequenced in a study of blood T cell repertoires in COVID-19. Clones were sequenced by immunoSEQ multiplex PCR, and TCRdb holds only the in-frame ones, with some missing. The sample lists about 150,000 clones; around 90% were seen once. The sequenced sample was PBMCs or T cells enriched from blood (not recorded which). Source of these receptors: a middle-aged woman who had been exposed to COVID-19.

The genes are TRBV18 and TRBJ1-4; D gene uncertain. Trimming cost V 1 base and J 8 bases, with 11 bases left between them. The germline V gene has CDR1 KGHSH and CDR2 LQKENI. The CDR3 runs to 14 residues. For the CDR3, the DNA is TGTGCCAGCTCACCACGCGAGAGAGGCGAAAAACTGTTTTTT. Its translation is CASSPRERGEKLFF.

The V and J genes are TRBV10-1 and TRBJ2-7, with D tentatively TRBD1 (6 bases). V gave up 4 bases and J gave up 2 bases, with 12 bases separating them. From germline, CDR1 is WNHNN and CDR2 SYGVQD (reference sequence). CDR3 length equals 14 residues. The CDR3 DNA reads TGCGCCAGCAGTGCTGGGACACAGACCTACGAGCAGTACTTC. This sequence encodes CASSAGTQTYEQYF.

DNA of the CDR3: TGTGCCATCAGCCTACAGGGTGAGAACACTGAAGCTTTCTTT. The encoded protein is CAISLQGENTEAFF. The rearrangement joins TRBV10-3 to TRBJ1-1; TRBD1 is a possible D gene (6 bases). Trimming pared 6 bases from V and 1 base from J, leaving 12 bases between. CDR1 is ENHRY and CDR2 is SYGVKD in the germline V gene. The CDR3 extends over 14 amino acids.

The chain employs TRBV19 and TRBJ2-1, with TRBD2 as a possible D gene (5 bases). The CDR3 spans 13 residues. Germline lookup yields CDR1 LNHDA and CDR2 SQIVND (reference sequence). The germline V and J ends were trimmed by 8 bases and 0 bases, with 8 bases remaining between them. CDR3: CASQRTSYNEQFF. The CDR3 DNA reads TGTGCCAGTCAGCGGACCTCCTACAATGAGCAGTTCTTC.

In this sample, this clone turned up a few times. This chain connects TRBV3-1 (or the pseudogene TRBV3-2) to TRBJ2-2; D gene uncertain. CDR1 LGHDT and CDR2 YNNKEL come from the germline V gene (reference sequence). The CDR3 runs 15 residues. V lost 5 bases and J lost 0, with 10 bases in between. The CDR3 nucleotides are TGTGCCAGCAGCGACCACGGGTCGAACACCGGGGAGCTGTTTTTT. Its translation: CASSDHGSNTGELFF.

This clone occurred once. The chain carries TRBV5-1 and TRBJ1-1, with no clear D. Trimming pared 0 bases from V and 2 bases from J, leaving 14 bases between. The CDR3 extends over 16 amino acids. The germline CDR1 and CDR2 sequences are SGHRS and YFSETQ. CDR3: CASSLDTFGSNTEAFF. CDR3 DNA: TGCGCCAGCAGCTTGGATACCTTTGGGAGTAACACTGAAGCTTTCTTT. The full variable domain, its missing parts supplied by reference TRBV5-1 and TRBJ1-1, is KAGVTQTPRYLIKTRGQQVTLSCSPISGHRSVSWYQQTPGQGLQFLFEYFSETQRNKGNFPGRFSGRQFSNSRSEMNVSTLELGDSALYLCASSLDTFGSNTEAFFGQGTRLTVV.

The CDR3 bases are TGTGCCAGCCTTCTGGCGGGAGGCTCCTACAATGAGCAGTTCTTC. It specifies CASLLAGGSYNEQFF. This sequence joins TRBV2 and TRBJ2-1; 8 bases match TRBD2. The ends lost 8 bases at V and 0 bases at J; junction bases unmatched: 6. This CDR3 has 15 residues. Germline CDR1 is SNHLY and CDR2 is FYNNEI.

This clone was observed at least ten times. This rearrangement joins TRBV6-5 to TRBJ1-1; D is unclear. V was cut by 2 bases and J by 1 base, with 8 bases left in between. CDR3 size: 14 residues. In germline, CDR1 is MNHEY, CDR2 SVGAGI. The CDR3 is CASSYLGGNTEAFF. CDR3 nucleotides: TGTGCCAGCAGTTACCTCGGTGGGAACACTGAAGCTTTCTTT.

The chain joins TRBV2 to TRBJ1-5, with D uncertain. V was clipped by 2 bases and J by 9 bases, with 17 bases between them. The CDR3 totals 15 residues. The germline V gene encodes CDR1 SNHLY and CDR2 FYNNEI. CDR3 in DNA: TGTGCCAGCAGTGAATCGGCACCCCAACGCGGGCCCCAGCATTTT. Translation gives CASSESAPQRGPQHF.

The CDR3 DNA reads TGTGCCAGCAGCCCCCCGGGTCGGGAGCTGTTTTTT. Protein: CASSPPGRELFF. V gene TRBV21-1 combines with J gene TRBJ2-2; the table's D call, TRBD2, was not checked against the DNA. TRBV21-1 is given as a pseudogene. This CDR3 contains 12 residues.

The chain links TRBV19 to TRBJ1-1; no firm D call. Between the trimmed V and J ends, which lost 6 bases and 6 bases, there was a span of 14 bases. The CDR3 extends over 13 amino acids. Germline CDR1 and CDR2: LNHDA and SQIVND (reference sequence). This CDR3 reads CASRDPGVSEAFF. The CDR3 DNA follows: TGTGCCAGTAGGGACCCGGGAGTGTCTGAAGCTTTCTTT.

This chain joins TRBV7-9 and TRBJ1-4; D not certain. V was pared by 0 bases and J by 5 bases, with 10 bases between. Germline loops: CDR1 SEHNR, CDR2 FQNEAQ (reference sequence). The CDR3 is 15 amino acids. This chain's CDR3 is CASSLAQQPNEKLFF. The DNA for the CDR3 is TGTGCCAGCAGCTTAGCACAACAGCCCAATGAAAAACTGTTTTTT.

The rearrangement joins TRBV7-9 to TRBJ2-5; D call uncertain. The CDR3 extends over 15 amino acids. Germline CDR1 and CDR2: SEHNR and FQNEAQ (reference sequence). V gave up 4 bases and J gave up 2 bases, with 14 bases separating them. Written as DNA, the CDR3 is TGTGCCAGCAGCTCGGCCCGACTGCAACAAGAGACCCAGTACTTC. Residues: CASSSARLQQETQYF.

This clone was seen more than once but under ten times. This CDR3 reads CASREGTGRAQHF. The DNA of the CDR3 is TGTGCCAGTCGGGAGGGGACGGGTAGGGCCCAGCATTTT. V is TRBV19 and J is TRBJ1-5; tentatively, D is TRBD1 (5 bases). The ends were cut back, 8 bases at V and 11 bases at J, with 19 bases in the middle. Germline V lookup: CDR1 LNHDA, CDR2 SQIVND (reference sequence). The CDR3 consists of 13 residues.

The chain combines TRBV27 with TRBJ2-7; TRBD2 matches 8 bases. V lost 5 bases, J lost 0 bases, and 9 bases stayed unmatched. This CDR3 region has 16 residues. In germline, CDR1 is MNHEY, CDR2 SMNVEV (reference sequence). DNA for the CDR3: TGTGCCAGCAGTACCGGACTAGCCCCTTTCTCCTACGAGCAGTACTTC. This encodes CASSTGLAPFSYEQYF.

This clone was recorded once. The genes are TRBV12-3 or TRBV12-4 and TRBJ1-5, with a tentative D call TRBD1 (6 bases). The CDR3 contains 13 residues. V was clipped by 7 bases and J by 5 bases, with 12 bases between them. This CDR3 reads CASNWGGHQPQHF. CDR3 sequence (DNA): TGTGCCAGCAACTGGGGGGGGCATCAGCCCCAGCATTTT.

The CDR3 DNA reads TGTGCCAGCAGTGCAAGACTAGCGGGATTCGCTTCTAGTGAGCAGTTCTTC. It is translated as CASSARLAGFASSEQFF. The genes are TRBV6-2 or TRBV6-3 and TRBJ2-1; the match to TRBD2 covers 11 bases. The CDR3 has 17 residues. CDR1 and CDR2 from the germline V gene are MNHEY and SVGEGT. V lost 5 bases, J lost 9 bases, and 15 bases stayed unmatched.

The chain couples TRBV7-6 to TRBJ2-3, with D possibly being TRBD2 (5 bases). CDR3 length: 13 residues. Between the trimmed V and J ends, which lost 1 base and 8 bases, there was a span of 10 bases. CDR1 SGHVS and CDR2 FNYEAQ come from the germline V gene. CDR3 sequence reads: CASSLDPAGTQYF. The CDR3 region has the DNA TGTGCCAGCAGCTTAGACCCGGCGGGTACGCAGTATTTT.

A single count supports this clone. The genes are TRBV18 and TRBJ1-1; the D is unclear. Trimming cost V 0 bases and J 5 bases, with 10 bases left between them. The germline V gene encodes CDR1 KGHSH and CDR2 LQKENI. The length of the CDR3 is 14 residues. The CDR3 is CASSPPFIETEAFF. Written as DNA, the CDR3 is TGTGCCAGCTCACCACCATTTATAGAAACTGAAGCTTTCTTT.